Below, 6 T cell receptor beta chains from the same sample are listed, as sequenced in a study of T-cell memory formation after mild COVID-19 (dated by TCRdb to the early 2020s). The library was made by 5' RACE. TCRdb names Illumina NovaSeq 6000 as the instrument used. TCRdb took the public reads, trimmed them with fastp at Q25, ran MiXCR for clone calling and kept in-frame beta chains. Every distinct CDR3 protein forms one entry, paired with its most common genes and DNA. The sample yields about 560,000 distinct CDR3 sequences; less than 25% were counted once. About 8.2% of the sample is in the top ten clones. Material for sequencing was PBMCs or a T cell subset sorted from them (not recorded which). Receptors were obtained from an adult woman who had mild COVID-19 (a few samples of this study predate the infection). The sample titles of this study are shuffled in the database, so cell type and time point are left out; the donor was told from shared clones.

The chain links TRBV7-3 to TRBJ2-1; D possibly corresponds to TRBD2 (6 bases). This CDR3 region has 16 residues. The germline CDR1 and CDR2 sequences are SGHTA and FQGTGA. The V gene lost 3 bases and the J gene lost 6 bases, with 18 bases spanning the gap. The CDR3 region is CASSFPGSPSGNEQFF. CDR3 DNA: TGTGCCAGCAGCTTCCCCGGGAGTCCCTCTGGCAATGAGCAGTTCTTC. The full variable domain, in which reference TRBV7-3 and TRBJ2-1 provide the parts outside the CDR3, is GAGVSQTPSNKVTEKGKYVELRCDPISGHTALYWYRQSLGQGPEFLIYFQGTGAADDSGLPNDRFFAVRPEGSVSTLKIQRTERGDSAVYLCASSFPGSPSGNEQFFGPGTRLTVL.

This chain joins TRBV25-1 and TRBJ1-1; D unresolved. V lost 3 bases to trimming and J lost 1 base, with 9 bases between them. Germline CDR1 is MGHDK and CDR2 is SYGVNS. The CDR3 runs 14 residues. CDR3 region: CASSEGAGNTEAFF. CDR3 nucleotides: TGTGCCAGCAGTGAGGGCGCCGGGAACACTGAAGCTTTCTTT.

The chain joins TRBV13 to TRBJ2-1, with 7 bases that match TRBD1. The CDR3 length is 14 residues. From germline, CDR1 is PRHDT and CDR2 FYEKMQ (reference sequence). The trim removed 5 bases at V and 7 bases at J, leaving 8 bases unmatched. The CDR3 DNA reads TGTGCCAGCAGCCTACCAGACAGGGAAAATGAGCAGTTCTTC. This encodes CASSLPDRENEQFF.

Only a few counts were recorded for this clonotype. This chain connects TRBV5-5 to TRBJ2-3; 12 bases fit TRBD2. V dropped 0 bases and J dropped 2; count of bases not matched to a gene: 7. This CDR3 has 18 residues. In germline, CDR1 is SGHKS, CDR2 YYEKEE (reference sequence). The DNA of the CDR3 is TGTGCCAGCAGCTTGGAGATTGGACTAGCGGGGACCACAGATACGCAGTATTTT. Residues: CASSLEIGLAGTTDTQYF.

The gene calls are TRBV6-1 and TRBJ1-2, with a tentative D call TRBD1 (6 bases). V was shortened by 5 bases and J by 5 bases, with 24 bases between the two germline ends. Germline values: CDR1 MNHNS, CDR2 SASEGT. CDR3 size: 17 residues. CDR3 sequence reads: CASSKRTASTEGYGYTF. The CDR3 DNA reads as TGTGCCAGCAGTAAGCGGACAGCCAGCACTGAGGGGTATGGCTACACCTTC.

The chain combines TRBV7-9 with TRBJ1-1, with D maybe TRBD1 (5 bases). Deletions cut 5 bases from V and 1 base from J, with 20 bases between. The CDR3 is made up of 17 amino acids. CDR1 and CDR2 (germline): SEHNR, FQNEAQ (reference sequence). The CDR3 nucleotides are TGTGCCAGCAGCCGAACGGGGCAGGGTGATACGAACACTGAAGCTTTCTTT. Encoded protein: CASSRTGQGDTNTEAFF. Full variable domain (outside the CDR3, taken from reference TRBV7-9 and TRBJ1-1): DTGVSQNPRHKITKRGQNVTFRCDPISEHNRLYWYRQTLGQGPEFLTYFQNEAQLEKSRLLSDRFSAERPKGSFSTLEIQRTEQGDSAMYLCASSRTGQGDTNTEAFFGQGTRLTVV.